This TCR beta chain stems from a study of CD8+ T cells in alopecia areata. Study findings and constraints: Compared with normal scalp, lesional scalp had higher clonality and more expanded CD8+ clones. Possibly as an HLA-related effect, TCR sharing across patients appeared less clear than in mice. Normal skin's resident alphabeta T cells are also sequenced in scalp samples.

cDNA prepared by RNA extraction and subsequent reverse transcription served as the template for sequencing. Assay used: immunoSEQ multiplex PCR; TCRdb lists only in-frame clones, some missing. The sample carries about 110,000 clones, roughly 60% recorded once. The CDR3 loop spans 15 amino acids. CDR1 is MNHNS, CDR2 SASEGT, per germline. V was cut by 1 base and J by 5 bases, with 15 bases left in between. This clone was detected many times. The antigen remains undetermined. The material sequenced was CD8+ T cells sorted from blood. This rearrangement joins TRBV6-1 to TRBJ2-7; D might be TRBD2 (6 bases). This TCR derives from a human donor in good health. This CDR3 is CASSEERAGYDEQYF. The CDR3, as DNA: TGTGCCAGCAGTGAAGAGCGGGCGGGGTACGACGAGCAGTACTTC.